The T cell receptor beta chain under discussion was sequenced for a study of T cells in localized non-small cell lung cancer. Study-wide findings and caveats: Longer overall survival accompanied higher blood T cell density. Heterogeneity remains possible because sequencing was limited to only one tumor region. Adjacent uninvolved lung tissue had the highest T cell clonality, exceeding tumor.

About this clone: The target antigen is unknown.

TCRdb's copy holds only in-frame clones and misses some; the assay was immunoSEQ multiplex PCR. The profile covers around 100,000 clones, with over 80% appearing a single time and roughly 15% taken by the ten largest. Germline loops: CDR1 SGHRS, CDR2 YFSETQ. The CDR3 loop spans 16 amino acids. V was pared by 0 bases and J by 0 bases, with 4 bases of the junction left unmatched. The sequencing used peripheral blood, collected before any cancer treatment. This sequence originates from a man aged 35 to 69 with stage I squamous cell lung carcinoma. This sequence joins TRBV5-1 and TRBJ2-5, with 8 bases that match TRBD2. The CDR3 loop reads CASSLGVAGYQETQYF. The CDR3 DNA follows: TGCGCCAGCAGCTTGGGGGTAGCGGGGTACCAAGAGACCCAGTACTTC.